This T cell receptor beta chain emerged from a study of cytomegalovirus exposure and HLA in healthy donors. With 1 base removed from V and 1 base from J, the gap between germline ends came to 16 bases. The CDR3 covers 17 residues. The germline V gene has CDR1 LNHNV and CDR2 YYDKDF (reference sequence). Use of 60 Vbeta and 13 Jbeta primers characterized the PCR. Libraries were prepared by immunoSEQ multiplex PCR; TCRdb keeps only in-frame clonotypes and omits some of them. The sample carries 98,000 or so clones, less than 85% recorded once. This clonotype was obtained from a woman between 18 and 29 years old in good health and CMV-seropositive. V is TRBV15 and J is TRBJ2-5; D is undetermined. Sample: PBMCs. CDR3 bases: TGTGCCACCAGCAGAGGAGAGACTGGTAACATCCAAGAGACCCAGTACTTC. Translating it yields CATSRGETGNIQETQYF.